This TCR beta chain was identified in a study of shared clonotypes between healthy human individuals. Naive CD8 cells lacked CD45RO, underwent positive selection for CCR7 and left out terminally differentiated effector memory CD45RA+ cells. This CDR3 comprises 14 residues. Trimming removed 3 bases at V and 2 bases at J, with 10 bases between. Per the germline V gene, CDR1 is SGHAT and CDR2 is FQNNGV. Measured with immunoSEQ multiplex PCR; TCRdb has only the in-frame clones, and not every one. The sample contains around 600,000 clones, more than 95% of which appear only once. This chain uses TRBV11-2 with TRBJ1-2, with D perhaps TRBD1 (6 bases). Sequences were obtained from naive CD8+ T cells sorted from blood. This clonotype was sampled from a man younger than 45 in good health. The CDR3 nucleotides read TGTGCCAGCAGCTTCTACAGGGCGAACTATGGCTACACCTTC. Protein product: CASSFYRANYGYTF.